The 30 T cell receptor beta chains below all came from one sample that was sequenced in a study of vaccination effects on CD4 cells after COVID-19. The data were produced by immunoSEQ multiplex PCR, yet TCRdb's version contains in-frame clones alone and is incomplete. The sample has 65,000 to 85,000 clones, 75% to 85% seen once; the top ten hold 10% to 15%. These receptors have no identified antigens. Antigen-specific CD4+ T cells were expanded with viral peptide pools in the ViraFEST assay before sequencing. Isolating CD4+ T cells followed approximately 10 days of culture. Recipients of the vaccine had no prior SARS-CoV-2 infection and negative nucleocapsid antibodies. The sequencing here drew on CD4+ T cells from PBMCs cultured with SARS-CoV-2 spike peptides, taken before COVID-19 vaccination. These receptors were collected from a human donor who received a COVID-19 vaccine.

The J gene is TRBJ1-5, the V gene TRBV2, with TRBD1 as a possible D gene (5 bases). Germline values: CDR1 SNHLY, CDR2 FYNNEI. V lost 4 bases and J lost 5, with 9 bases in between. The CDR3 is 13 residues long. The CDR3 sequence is CASSGQGDQPQHF. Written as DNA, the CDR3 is TGTGCCAGCAGTGGGCAGGGTGATCAGCCCCAGCATTTT.

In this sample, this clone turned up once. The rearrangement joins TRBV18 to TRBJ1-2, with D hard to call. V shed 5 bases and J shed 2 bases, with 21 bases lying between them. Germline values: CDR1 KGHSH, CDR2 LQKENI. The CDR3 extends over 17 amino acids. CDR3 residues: CASSKSPGREGNYGYTF. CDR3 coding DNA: TGTGCCAGCTCAAAGTCCCCTGGCCGCGAGGGCAACTATGGCTACACCTTC.

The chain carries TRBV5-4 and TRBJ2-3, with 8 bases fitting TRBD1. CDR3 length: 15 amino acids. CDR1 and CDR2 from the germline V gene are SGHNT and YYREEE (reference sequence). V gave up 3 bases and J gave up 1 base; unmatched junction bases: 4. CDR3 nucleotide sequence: TGTGCCAGCAGCTCGGACAGGGTCGGCACAGATACGCAGTATTTT. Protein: CASSSDRVGTDTQYF.

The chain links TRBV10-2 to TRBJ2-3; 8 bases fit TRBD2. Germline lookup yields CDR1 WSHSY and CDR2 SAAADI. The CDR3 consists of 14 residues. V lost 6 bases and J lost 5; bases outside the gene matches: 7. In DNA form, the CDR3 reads TGCGCCAGCAGCCAGATAGCGGGGCGAGATACGCAGTATTTT. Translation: CASSQIAGRDTQYF.

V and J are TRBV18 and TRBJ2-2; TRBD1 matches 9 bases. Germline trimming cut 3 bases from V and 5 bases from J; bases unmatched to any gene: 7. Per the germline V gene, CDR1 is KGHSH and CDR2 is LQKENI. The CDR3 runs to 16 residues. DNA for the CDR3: TGTGCCAGCTCACCCGTGGGACAGGGAGGAACCGGGGAGCTGTTTTTT. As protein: CASSPVGQGGTGELFF.

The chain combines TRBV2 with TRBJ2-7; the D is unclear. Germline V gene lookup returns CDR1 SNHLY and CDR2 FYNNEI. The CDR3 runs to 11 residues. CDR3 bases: TGTGCCAGCAGTGTCGGTTATCGGATCTCCGTC. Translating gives CASSVGYRISV.

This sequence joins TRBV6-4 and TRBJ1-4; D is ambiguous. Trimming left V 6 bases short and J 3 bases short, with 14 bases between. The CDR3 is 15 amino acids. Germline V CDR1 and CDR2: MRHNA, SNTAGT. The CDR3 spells CASSATASSNEKLFF. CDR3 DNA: TGTGCCAGCAGCGCGACTGCGAGCTCTAATGAAAAACTGTTTTTT.

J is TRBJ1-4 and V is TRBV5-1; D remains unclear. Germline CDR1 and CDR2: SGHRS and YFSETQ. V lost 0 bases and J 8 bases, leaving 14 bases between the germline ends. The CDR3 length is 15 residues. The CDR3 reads CASSLESRLGEKLFF. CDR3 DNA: TGCGCCAGCAGCTTGGAATCGAGGCTGGGCGAAAAACTGTTTTTT.

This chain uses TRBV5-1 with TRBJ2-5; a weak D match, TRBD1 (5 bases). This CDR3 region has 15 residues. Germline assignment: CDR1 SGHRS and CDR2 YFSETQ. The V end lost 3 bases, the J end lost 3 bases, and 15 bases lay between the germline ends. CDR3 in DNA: TGCGCCAGCAGCTACTCGACCCCAGGGAAAGAGACCCAGTACTTC. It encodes CASSYSTPGKETQYF.

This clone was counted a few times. CDR3 loop: CATSDLTGGSYNEQFF. The DNA of the CDR3 is TGTGCCACCAGTGATCTAACAGGGGGCTCCTACAATGAGCAGTTCTTC. This rearrangement joins TRBV24-1 to TRBJ2-1; TRBD1 matches 8 bases. Trimming at V came to 3 bases and at J to 0 bases, leaving 3 bases not matched to a gene. The CDR3 runs 16 residues. Germline CDR1 is KGHDR and CDR2 is SFDVKD.

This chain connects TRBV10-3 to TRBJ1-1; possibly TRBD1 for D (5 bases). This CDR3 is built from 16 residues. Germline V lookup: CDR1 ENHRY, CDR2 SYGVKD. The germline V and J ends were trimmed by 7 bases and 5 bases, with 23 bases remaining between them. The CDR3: CAIKDPYGQLGTEAFF. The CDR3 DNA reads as TGTGCCATCAAGGATCCTTATGGACAATTGGGAACTGAAGCTTTCTTT.

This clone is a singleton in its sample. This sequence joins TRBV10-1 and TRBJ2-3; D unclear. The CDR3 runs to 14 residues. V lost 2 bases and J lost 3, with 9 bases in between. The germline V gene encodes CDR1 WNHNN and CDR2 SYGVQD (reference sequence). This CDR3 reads CASSENTVTDTQYF. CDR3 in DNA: TGCGCCAGCAGTGAGAATACCGTTACAGATACGCAGTATTTT.

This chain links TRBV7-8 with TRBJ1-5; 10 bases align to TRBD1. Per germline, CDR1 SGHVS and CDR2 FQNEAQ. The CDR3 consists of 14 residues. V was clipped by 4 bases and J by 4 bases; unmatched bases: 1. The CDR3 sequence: CASSSGQGNQPQHF. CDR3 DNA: TGTGCCAGCAGCTCGGGACAGGGGAATCAGCCCCAGCATTTT. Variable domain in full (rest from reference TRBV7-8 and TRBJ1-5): GAGVSQSPRYKVAKRGQDVALRCDPISGHVSLFWYQQALGQGPEFLTYFQNEAQLDKSGLPSDRFFAERPEGSVSTLKIQRTQQEDSAVYLCASSSGQGNQPQHFGDGTRLSIL.

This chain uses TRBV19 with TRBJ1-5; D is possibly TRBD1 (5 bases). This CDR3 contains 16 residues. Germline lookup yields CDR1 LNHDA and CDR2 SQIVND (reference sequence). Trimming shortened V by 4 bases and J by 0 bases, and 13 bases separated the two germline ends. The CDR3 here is CASSSLGRSSNQPQHF. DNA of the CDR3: TGTGCCAGTAGTAGTTTGGGACGGTCTAGCAATCAGCCCCAGCATTTT.

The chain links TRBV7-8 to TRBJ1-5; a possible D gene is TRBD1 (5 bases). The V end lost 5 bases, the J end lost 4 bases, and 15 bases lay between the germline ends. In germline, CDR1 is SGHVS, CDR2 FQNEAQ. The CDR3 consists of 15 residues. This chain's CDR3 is CASSRTGTANQPQHF. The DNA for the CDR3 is TGTGCCAGCAGCCGTACCGGGACCGCGAATCAGCCCCAGCATTTT.

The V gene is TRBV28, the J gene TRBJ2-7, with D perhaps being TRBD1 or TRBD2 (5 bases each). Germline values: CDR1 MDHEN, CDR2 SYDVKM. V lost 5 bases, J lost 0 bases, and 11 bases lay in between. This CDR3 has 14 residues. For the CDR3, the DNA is TGTGCCAGCAGTGGGACGGTATTCTCCTACGAGCAGTACGTC. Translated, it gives CASSGTVFSYEQYV.

CDR3 sequence reads: CASNYGTDGDRTQYF. In DNA, the CDR3 is TGTGCCAGCAACTACGGGACGGACGGCGATAGGACCCAGTACTTC. V usage is TRBV3-1 (or the pseudogene TRBV3-2) and J usage is TRBJ2-5; tentatively, D is TRBD1 or TRBD2 (5 bases each). The V and J ends lost 7 bases and 7 bases respectively, with 22 bases between them. The CDR3 consists of 15 residues. The germline gives CDR1 LGHDT, CDR2 YNNKEL (reference sequence).

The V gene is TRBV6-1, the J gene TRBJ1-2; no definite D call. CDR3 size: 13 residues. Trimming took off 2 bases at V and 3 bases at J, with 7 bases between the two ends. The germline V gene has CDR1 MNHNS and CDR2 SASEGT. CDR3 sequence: CASSEPGHYGYTF. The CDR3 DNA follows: TGTGCCAGCAGTGAACCGGGTCACTATGGCTACACCTTC.

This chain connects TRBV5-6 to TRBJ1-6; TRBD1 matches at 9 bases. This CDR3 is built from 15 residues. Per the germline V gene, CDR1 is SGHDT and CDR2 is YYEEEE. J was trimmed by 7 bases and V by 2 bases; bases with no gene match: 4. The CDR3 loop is CASSLTGTGNSPLHF. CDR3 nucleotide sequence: TGTGCCAGCAGCTTAACCGGGACAGGGAATTCACCCCTCCACTTT.

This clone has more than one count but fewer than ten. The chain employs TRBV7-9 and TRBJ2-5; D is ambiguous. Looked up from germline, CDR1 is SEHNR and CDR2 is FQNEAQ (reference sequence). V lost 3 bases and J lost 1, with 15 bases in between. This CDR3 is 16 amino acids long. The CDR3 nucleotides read TGTGCCAGCAGCTTCGAACCTGAGCACTTCCAAGAGACCCAGTACTTC. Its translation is CASSFEPEHFQETQYF.

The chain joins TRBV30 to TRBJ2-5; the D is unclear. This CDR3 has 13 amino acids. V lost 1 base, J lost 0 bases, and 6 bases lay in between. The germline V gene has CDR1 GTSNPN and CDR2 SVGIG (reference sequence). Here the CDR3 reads CAWSGLDQETQYF. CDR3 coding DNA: TGTGCCTGGAGTGGACTGGACCAAGAGACCCAGTACTTC.

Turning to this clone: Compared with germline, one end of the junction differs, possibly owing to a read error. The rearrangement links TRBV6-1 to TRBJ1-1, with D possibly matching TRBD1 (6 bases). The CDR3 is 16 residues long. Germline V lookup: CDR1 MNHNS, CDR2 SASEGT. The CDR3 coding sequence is TGTACCAGCAGTGTCCGGTTGGGGGACATGAACACTGAAGCTTTCTTT. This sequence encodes CTSSVRLGDMNTEAFF.

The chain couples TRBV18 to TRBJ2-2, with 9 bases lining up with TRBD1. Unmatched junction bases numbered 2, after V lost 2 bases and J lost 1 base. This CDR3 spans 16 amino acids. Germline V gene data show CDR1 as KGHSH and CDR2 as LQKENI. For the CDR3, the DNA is TGTGCCAGCTCACCAGGGACAGGGTGGAACACCGGGGAGCTGTTTTTT. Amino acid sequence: CASSPGTGWNTGELFF. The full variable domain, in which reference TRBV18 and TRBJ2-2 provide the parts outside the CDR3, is NAGVMQNPRHLVRRRGQEARLRCSPMKGHSHVYWYRQLPEEGLKFMVYLQKENIIDESGMPKERFSAEFPKEGPSILRIQQVVRGDSAAYFCASSPGTGWNTGELFFGEGSRLTVL.

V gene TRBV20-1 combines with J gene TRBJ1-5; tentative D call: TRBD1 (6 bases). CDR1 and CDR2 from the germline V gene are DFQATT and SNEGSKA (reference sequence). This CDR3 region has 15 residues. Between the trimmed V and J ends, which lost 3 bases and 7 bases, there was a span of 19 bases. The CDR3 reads CSASTAQGGWQPQHF. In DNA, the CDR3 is TGCAGTGCTAGTACCGCACAGGGAGGATGGCAGCCCCAGCATTTT.

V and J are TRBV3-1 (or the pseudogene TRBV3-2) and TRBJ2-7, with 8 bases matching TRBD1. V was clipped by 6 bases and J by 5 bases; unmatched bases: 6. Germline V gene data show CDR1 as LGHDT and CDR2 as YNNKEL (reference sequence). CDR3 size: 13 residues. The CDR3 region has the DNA TGTGCCAGCAGTGACAGGGGCCGGCACGAGCAGTACGTC. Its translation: CASSDRGRHEQYV.

CDR3 bases: TGTGCCAGCAGTGAAGCAATGTCTAACTATGGCTACACCTTC. This translates into CASSEAMSNYGYTF. This chain joins TRBV6-1 and TRBJ1-2; no reliable D call. Deletions cut 0 bases from V and 0 bases from J, with 5 bases between. Germline-derived CDR1 and CDR2 are MNHNS and SASEGT. The CDR3 has 14 amino acids.

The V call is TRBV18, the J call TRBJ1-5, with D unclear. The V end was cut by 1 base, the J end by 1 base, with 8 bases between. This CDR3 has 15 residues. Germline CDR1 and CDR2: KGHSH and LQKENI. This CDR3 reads CASSPQGSSNQPQHF. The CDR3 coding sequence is TGTGCCAGCTCACCACAGGGTTCAAGCAATCAGCCCCAGCATTTT.

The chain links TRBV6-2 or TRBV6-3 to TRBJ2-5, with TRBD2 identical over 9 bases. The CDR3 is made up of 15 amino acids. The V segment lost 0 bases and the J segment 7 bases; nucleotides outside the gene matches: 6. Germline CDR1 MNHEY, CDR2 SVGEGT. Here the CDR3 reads CASSYSPSGERTQYF. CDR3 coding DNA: TGTGCCAGCAGTTACTCGCCTAGCGGGGAACGGACCCAGTACTTC.

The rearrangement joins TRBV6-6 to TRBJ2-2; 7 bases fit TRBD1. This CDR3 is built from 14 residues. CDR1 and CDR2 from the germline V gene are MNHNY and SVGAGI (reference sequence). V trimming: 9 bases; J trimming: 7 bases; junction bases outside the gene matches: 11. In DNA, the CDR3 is TGTGCCAGTCAAAGCGTACAGGGGTTCGGGGAGCTGTTTTTT. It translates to CASQSVQGFGELFF.

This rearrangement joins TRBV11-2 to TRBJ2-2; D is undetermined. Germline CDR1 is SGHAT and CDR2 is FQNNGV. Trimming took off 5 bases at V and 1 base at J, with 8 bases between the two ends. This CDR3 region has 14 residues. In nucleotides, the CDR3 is TGTGCCAGCAGCAGGGCAGTGAACACCGGGGAGCTGTTTTTT. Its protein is CASSRAVNTGELFF.